These 22 T cell receptor beta chains were sequenced from one sample in a study of Ad26.COV2.S vaccination and SARS-CoV-2 variants. As for treatment: 15 to 20 received Ad26.COV2.S at low or high dose, single or two shots; 5 received placebo; per-sample allocation not given. Day 63 following the first vaccine or placebo injection was when the samples were taken. Using immunoSEQ multiplex PCR, the repertoire was profiled, and TCRdb retains in-frame clones only, with some absent. The table includes 200,000 to 300,000 clones, roughly 88% detected once. This material consisted of peripheral blood, taken in a trial of Ad26.COV2.S vaccine versus placebo. The receptors stem from a person aged 18 to 65 who received the Ad26.COV2.S COVID-19 vaccine or a placebo.

V and J are TRBV19 and TRBJ1-2; 10 positions match TRBD1. This CDR3 is 14 amino acids long. CDR1 is LNHDA, CDR2 SQIVND, per germline (reference sequence). V dropped 4 bases and J dropped 4; count of bases not matched to a gene: 3. Here the CDR3 DNA reads TGTGCCAGTAGTAGCCGGACAGGGGGCTATGGCTACACCTTC. Residues: CASSSRTGGYGYTF.

J is TRBJ1-1 and V is TRBV19; D gene uncertain. The germline CDR1 and CDR2 sequences are LNHDA and SQIVND (reference sequence). The length of the CDR3 is 14 residues. The V end lost 1 base, the J end lost 3 bases, and 9 bases lay between the germline ends. CDR3 protein: CASSIGGTDTEAFF. The CDR3 region has the DNA TGTGCCAGTAGTATAGGGGGTACGGACACTGAAGCTTTCTTT.

The chain has TRBV28 and TRBJ1-2; the match to TRBD1 covers 7 bases. With 3 bases clipped from V and 2 bases from J, the junction kept 6 bases outside the gene matches. The CDR3 spans 15 residues. CDR1 and CDR2 (germline): MDHEN, SYDVKM. The CDR3 coding sequence is TGTGCCAGCAGTTTGGGGGGACAGATCAACTATGGCTACACCTTC. The encoded protein is CASSLGGQINYGYTF.

The V call is TRBV7-2, the J call TRBJ2-1; TRBD2 matches 14 bases. V trimming: 3 bases; J trimming: 8 bases; junction bases outside the gene matches: 12. This CDR3 is 18 amino acids long. Germline loops: CDR1 SGHTA, CDR2 FQGNSA. The CDR3 DNA is TGTGCCAGCAGCTTGGGACCACCGGGACTAGCGGGAGTCGATGAGCAGTTCTTC. It specifies CASSLGPPGLAGVDEQFF.

This sequence joins TRBV5-1 and TRBJ1-2; 10 nucleotides line up with TRBD1. The CDR3 sequence is 15 residues long. CDR1 and CDR2 from the germline V gene are SGHRS and YFSETQ. J was trimmed by 2 bases and V by 4 bases; bases with no gene match: 5. CDR3 amino acids: CASSMTGGGNYGYTF. CDR3 nucleotides: TGCGCCAGCAGCATGACAGGGGGCGGAAACTATGGCTACACCTTC.

The rearrangement uses TRBV11-2 and TRBJ1-5; D uncertain. Germline CDR1 reads SGHAT; CDR2 reads FQNNGV. This CDR3 spans 13 amino acids. V dropped 4 bases and J dropped 5 bases, with 9 bases sitting between them. The CDR3 region has the DNA TGTGCCAGCAGCTCTTCAGTAGATCAGCCCCAGCATTTT. This sequence encodes CASSSSVDQPQHF.

The chain recombines TRBV5-8 with TRBJ2-1; 7 bases are shared with TRBD2. The CDR3 extends over 15 amino acids. The trim removed 5 bases at V and 5 bases at J, leaving 10 bases unmatched. Germline CDR1 reads SGHTS; CDR2 reads YDEGEE. The DNA for the CDR3 is TGTGCCAGCAGGACCCACCTGGGAGGGAACAATGAGCAGTTCTTC. The encoded protein is CASRTHLGGNNEQFF.

J is TRBJ1-5 and V is TRBV13; D remains unclear. Germline CDR1 is PRHDT and CDR2 is FYEKMQ (reference sequence). Trimming left V 0 bases short and J 6 bases short, with 12 bases between. This CDR3 is 15 amino acids long. CDR3 sequence (DNA): TGTGCCAGCAGCTTAGGGGCATCGCGGGGTCAGCCCCAGCATTTT. Amino acid sequence: CASSLGASRGQPQHF.

The rearrangement links TRBV19 to TRBJ2-3, with 11 nucleotides matching TRBD2. V lost 3 bases and J lost 5; bases outside the gene matches: 10. The CDR3 extends over 17 amino acids. Germline V gene sequence: CDR1 LNHDA, CDR2 SQIVND (reference sequence). The CDR3 sequence is CASSISGTSGAVDTQYF. CDR3 nucleotide sequence: TGTGCCAGTAGTATCTCAGGGACTAGCGGCGCGGTAGATACGCAGTATTTT.

The chain joins TRBV11-3 to TRBJ2-7; TRBD1 matches at 8 bases. V shed 1 base and J 3 bases; nucleotides not matched to a gene: 5. Germline CDR1 SGHNT, CDR2 YENEEA. The CDR3 runs to 15 residues. Written as DNA, the CDR3 is TGTGCCAGCAGCTTAGTTGGCGACAGGGGCTACGAGCAGTACTTC. Encoded protein: CASSLVGDRGYEQYF.

This clone was observed a single time. The gene calls are TRBV7-3 and TRBJ2-1; possible D gene TRBD2, 6 bases. Germline CDR1 reads SGHTA; CDR2 reads FQGTGA. The CDR3 length is 13 residues. V was clipped by 4 bases and J by 8 bases, with 12 bases between them. The CDR3 is CASSSGLHDEQFF. As DNA, the CDR3 is TGTGCCAGCAGCTCGGGACTTCATGATGAGCAGTTCTTC. The variable domain in full, with the rest retrieved from reference TRBV7-3 and TRBJ2-1, is GAGVSQTPSNKVTEKGKYVELRCDPISGHTALYWYRQSLGQGPEFLIYFQGTGAADDSGLPNDRFFAVRPEGSVSTLKIQRTERGDSAVYLCASSSGLHDEQFFGPGTRLTVL.

This sequence joins TRBV28 and TRBJ2-7; 9 positions match TRBD2. This CDR3 has 15 residues. The ends lost 4 bases at V and 6 bases at J; junction bases unmatched: 10. From germline, CDR1 is MDHEN and CDR2 SYDVKM. The CDR3 here is CASSSPGLAIREQYF. The CDR3 nucleotides read TGTGCCAGCAGTTCACCGGGACTAGCTATTCGCGAGCAGTACTTC.

This clone showed up just once. The chain combines TRBV7-9 with TRBJ2-7; the match to TRBD1 covers 10 bases. CDR3 size: 15 residues. CDR1 is SEHNR and CDR2 is FQNEAQ in the germline V gene (reference sequence). Unmatched junction bases numbered 8, after V lost 5 bases and J lost 4 bases. CDR3 sequence reads: CASSRPGTGEYEQYF. In DNA, the CDR3 is TGTGCCAGCAGCCGACCCGGGACAGGGGAATACGAGCAGTACTTC. The full variable domain, completed using reference TRBV7-9 and TRBJ2-7, is DTGVSQNPRHKITKRGQNVTFRCDPISEHNRLYWYRQTLGQGPEFLTYFQNEAQLEKSRLLSDRFSAERPKGSFSTLEIQRTEQGDSAMYLCASSRPGTGEYEQYFGPGTRLTVT.

The chain employs TRBV28 and TRBJ1-4, with D possibly matching TRBD1 (5 bases). Deletions cut 3 bases from V and 8 bases from J, with 13 bases between. This CDR3 is built from 14 residues. Germline CDR1 reads MDHEN; CDR2 reads SYDVKM. The CDR3 here is CASSFQGEGEKLFF. The CDR3, as DNA: TGTGCCAGCAGTTTCCAGGGAGAGGGGGAAAAACTGTTTTTT.

V and J are TRBV6-5 and TRBJ2-5; 13 nucleotides line up with TRBD2. The CDR3 runs 16 residues. V lost 4 bases, J lost 5 bases, and 7 bases stayed unmatched. CDR1 MNHEY and CDR2 SVGAGI come from the germline V gene. This chain's CDR3 is CASSFGLAGAGETQYF. DNA of the CDR3: TGTGCCAGCAGTTTCGGACTAGCGGGGGCCGGGGAGACCCAGTACTTC.

The V call is TRBV12-3 or TRBV12-4, the J call TRBJ2-7; maybe TRBD2 (6 bases). The length of the CDR3 is 12 residues. V was trimmed by 6 bases and J by 1 base, leaving 7 bases between them. The chain's CDR3 is CASSGGSYEQYF. The DNA for the CDR3 is TGTGCCAGCAGCGGGGGATCCTACGAGCAGTACTTC.

The J gene is TRBJ2-7, the V gene TRBV19, with 9 nucleotides matching TRBD1. This CDR3 spans 14 amino acids. V was pared by 5 bases and J by 2 bases, with 4 bases of the junction left unmatched. CDR1 is LNHDA and CDR2 is SQIVND in the germline V gene (reference sequence). The CDR3 nucleotides are TGTGCCAGTAGTCCGAGGGACAGGGCCTACGAGCAGTACTTC. This encodes CASSPRDRAYEQYF.

The V gene is TRBV7-3, the J gene TRBJ1-1; D perhaps matches TRBD1 (6 bases). The V end was cut by 6 bases, the J end by 0 bases, with 11 bases between. Germline V gives CDR1 SGHTA, CDR2 FQGTGA. The CDR3 has 14 amino acids. CDR3 region: CASRADSLNTEAFF. The CDR3 bases are TGTGCCAGCAGGGCGGACAGCTTGAACACTGAAGCTTTCTTT.

The chain links TRBV28 to TRBJ1-4; D perhaps matches TRBD1 (6 bases). The V gene's germline CDR1 is MDHEN and CDR2 SYDVKM. The CDR3 length is 14 residues. With 2 bases removed from V and 3 bases from J, the gap between germline ends came to 7 bases. For the CDR3, the DNA is TGTGCCAGCAGTTTAGGACAGCCTAATGAAAAACTGTTTTTT. It is translated as CASSLGQPNEKLFF.

The chain uses TRBV6-4 and TRBJ1-1; no clear D gene. Germline CDR1 MRHNA, CDR2 SNTAGT. This CDR3 is built from 14 residues. V was clipped by 6 bases and J by 2 bases, with 13 bases between them. DNA of the CDR3: TGTGCCAGCAGACTCGTGGCGGGTAACACTGAAGCTTTCTTT. This gives the protein CASRLVAGNTEAFF.

This chain uses TRBV9 with TRBJ2-1; no firm D call. CDR1 is SGDLS, CDR2 YYNGEE, per germline. The CDR3 is 15 amino acids. V was clipped by 3 bases and J by 0 bases, with 10 bases between them. The CDR3 sequence: CASSASPSSYNEQFF. The CDR3 nucleotides are TGTGCCAGCAGCGCAAGTCCGAGCTCCTACAATGAGCAGTTCTTC.

The chain has TRBV6-5 and TRBJ1-1; D ambiguous. V gave up 2 bases and J gave up 4 bases, with 11 bases separating them. The CDR3 spans 14 residues. From germline, CDR1 is MNHEY and CDR2 SVGAGI. The CDR3 sequence: CASSYPPAGTEAFF. The CDR3 DNA follows: TGTGCCAGCAGTTACCCCCCCGCAGGCACTGAAGCTTTCTTT.